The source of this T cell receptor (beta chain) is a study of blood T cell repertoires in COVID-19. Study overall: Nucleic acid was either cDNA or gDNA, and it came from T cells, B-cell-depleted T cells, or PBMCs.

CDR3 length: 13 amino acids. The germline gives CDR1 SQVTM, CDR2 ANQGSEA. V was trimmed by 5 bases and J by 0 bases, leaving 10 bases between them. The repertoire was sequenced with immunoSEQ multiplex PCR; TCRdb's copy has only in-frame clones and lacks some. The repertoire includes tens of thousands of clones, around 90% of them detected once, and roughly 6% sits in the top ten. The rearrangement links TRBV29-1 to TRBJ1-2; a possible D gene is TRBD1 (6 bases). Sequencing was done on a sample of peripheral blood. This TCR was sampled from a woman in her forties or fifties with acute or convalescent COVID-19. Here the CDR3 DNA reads TGCAGCGTTCGGGGACAAGCTAACTATGGCTACACCTTC. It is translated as CSVRGQANYGYTF.